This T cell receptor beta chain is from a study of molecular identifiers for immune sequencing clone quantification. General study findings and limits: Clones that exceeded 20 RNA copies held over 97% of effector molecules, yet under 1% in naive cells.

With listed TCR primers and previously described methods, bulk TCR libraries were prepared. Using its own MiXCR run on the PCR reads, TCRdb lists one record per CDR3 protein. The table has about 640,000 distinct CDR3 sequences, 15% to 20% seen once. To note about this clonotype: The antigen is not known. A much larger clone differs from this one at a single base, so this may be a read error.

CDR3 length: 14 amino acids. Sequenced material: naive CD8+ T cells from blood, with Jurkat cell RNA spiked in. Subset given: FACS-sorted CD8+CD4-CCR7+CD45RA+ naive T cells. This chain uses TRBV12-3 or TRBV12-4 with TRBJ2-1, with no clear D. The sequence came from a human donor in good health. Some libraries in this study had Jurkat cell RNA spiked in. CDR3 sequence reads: CASSLAGYRDEQLF. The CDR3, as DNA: TGTGCCAGCAGTTTGGCTGGCTACCGCGATGAGCAGCTCTTC.